This is a list of T cell receptor beta chains from one sample in a study of blood T cell repertoires in COVID-19. Generated by immunoSEQ multiplex PCR, the TCRdb table keeps only in-frame clones and is missing some. This table holds about 250,000 clones, roughly nine tenths found once. The material sequenced was PBMCs or T cells enriched from blood (not recorded which). Receptor source: a woman younger than 30 who had recovered from COVID-19. CDR3s include the opening cysteine and the closing phenylalanine or tryptophan. Each record gives: J gene, clone size, D gene, V gene, CDR3 DNA, CDR3 protein. A D gene is named only where the DNA matches it firmly. Size tells how often a clone was seen (once, few, many) or the class of an expanded clone, and some rows leave it out.

j_call: TRBJ2-1
clone_size: .
d_call: TRBD2
v_call: TRBV11-2
cdr3_nt: TGTGCCAGCAGCTCAACTAGCGGGGGAACTAATGAGCAGTTCTTC
cdr3_aa: CASSSTSGGTNEQFF

j_call: TRBJ2-1
clone_size: .
d_call: TRBD2
v_call: TRBV7-2
cdr3_nt: TGTGCCAGCAGACACGGGAGGTCATCCTACAATGAGCAGTTCTTC
cdr3_aa: CASRHGRSSYNEQFF

j_call: TRBJ2-2
clone_size: .
d_call: TRBD2
v_call: TRBV5-1
cdr3_nt: TGCGCCAGCAGTCGTCGACTAGCGATTTTACCCGGGGAGCTGTTTTTT
cdr3_aa: CASSRRLAILPGELFF

j_call: TRBJ1-1
clone_size: .
d_call: TRBD1
v_call: TRBV5-5
cdr3_nt: TGTGCCAGCAGCCTGGGACAGGTAGCTGCGAACACTGAAGCTTTCTTT
cdr3_aa: CASSLGQVAANTEAFF

j_call: TRBJ1-2
clone_size: once
d_call: .
v_call: TRBV5-3
cdr3_nt: TGTGCCAGAAGCTTGGCAGGGAACTATGGCTACACCTTC
cdr3_aa: CARSLAGNYGYTF

j_call: TRBJ1-5
clone_size: .
d_call: .
v_call: TRBV24-1
cdr3_nt: TGTGCCACCAGTGATCTGACTGCCGGGGGGCCCCAGCATTTT
cdr3_aa: CATSDLTAGGPQHF

j_call: TRBJ1-5
clone_size: few
d_call: .
v_call: TRBV15
cdr3_nt: TGTGCCACCAGCAGAGAAGGGGGAACCCAGCCCCAGCATTTT
cdr3_aa: CATSREGGTQPQHF

j_call: TRBJ2-7
clone_size: .
d_call: TRBD2
v_call: TRBV7-2
cdr3_nt: TGTGCCAGCAGCCCCCGACTAGCGGAATCCTACGAGCAGTACTTC
cdr3_aa: CASSPRLAESYEQYF

j_call: TRBJ1-2
clone_size: .
d_call: TRBD1
v_call: TRBV9
cdr3_nt: TGTGCCAGCAGCGTAGGAGGGGGACAGGCCTATGGCTACACCTTC
cdr3_aa: CASSVGGGQAYGYTF

j_call: TRBJ2-1
clone_size: .
d_call: TRBD2
v_call: TRBV3-1/TRBV3-2
cdr3_nt: TGTGCCAGCGGTCGATCCAACCAGCGGGGTGAGCAGTTCTTC
cdr3_aa: CASGRSNQRGEQFF